This T cell receptor beta chain was captured by sequencing in a study of monozygotic twins with inflammatory bowel disease. Findings and limits, study-wide: None of the different T cell subtypes could be distinguished from one another.

CDR3 size: 15 residues. Germline-derived CDR1 and CDR2 are SGHRS and YFSETQ. It was 3,000 to 3,500 ng of total RNA that each TCR library used. UMIs were attached via template switching, each with a 6-nucleotide sample barcode. Each CDR3 protein gets one entry in TCRdb, which reprocessed the 5' RACE reads and gives no DNA. The data show about 380,000 distinct CDR3 sequences, and the top ten clones hold approximately 2.8%. On this clonotype: Its antigen is currently unknown.

The specimen sequenced was blood. The chain carries TRBV5-1 and TRBJ1-1; TCRdb indicates TRBD1, and absent DNA this call remains unverified. This clonotype was sampled from a human donor with ulcerative colitis or Crohn's disease, or a healthy co-twin of an affected twin (not recorded which). The CDR3 reads CASSPRGGTNTEAFF.